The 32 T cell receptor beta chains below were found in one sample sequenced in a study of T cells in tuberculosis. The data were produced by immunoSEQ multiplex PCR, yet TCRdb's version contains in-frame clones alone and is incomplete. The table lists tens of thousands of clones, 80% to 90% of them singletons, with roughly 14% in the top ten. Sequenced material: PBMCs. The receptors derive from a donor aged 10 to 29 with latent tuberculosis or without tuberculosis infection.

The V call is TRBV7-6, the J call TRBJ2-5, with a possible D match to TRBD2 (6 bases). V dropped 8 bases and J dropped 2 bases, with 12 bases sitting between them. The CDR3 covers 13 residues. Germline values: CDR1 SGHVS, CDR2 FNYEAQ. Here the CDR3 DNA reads TGTGCCAGCGAGATAGGACTACAAGAGACCCAGTACTTC. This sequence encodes CASEIGLQETQYF.

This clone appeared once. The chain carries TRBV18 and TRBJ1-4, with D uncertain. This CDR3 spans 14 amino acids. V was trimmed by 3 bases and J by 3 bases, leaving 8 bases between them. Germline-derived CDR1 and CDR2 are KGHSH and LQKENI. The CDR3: CASSPRRANEKLFF. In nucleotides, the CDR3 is TGTGCCAGCTCACCTAGGAGGGCTAATGAAAAACTGTTTTTT.

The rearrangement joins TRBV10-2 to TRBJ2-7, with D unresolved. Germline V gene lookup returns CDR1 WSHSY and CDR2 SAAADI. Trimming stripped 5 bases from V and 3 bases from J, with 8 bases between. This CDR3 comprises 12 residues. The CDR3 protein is CASSSPVYEQYF. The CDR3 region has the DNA TGCGCCAGCAGTAGTCCAGTCTACGAGCAGTACTTC.

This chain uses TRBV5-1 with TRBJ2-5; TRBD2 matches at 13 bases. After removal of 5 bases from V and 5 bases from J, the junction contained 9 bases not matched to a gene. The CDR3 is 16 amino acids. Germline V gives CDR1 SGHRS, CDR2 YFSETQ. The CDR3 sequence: CASRYTSGGAYETQYF. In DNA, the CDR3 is TGCGCCAGCAGATATACTAGCGGGGGGGCCTATGAGACCCAGTACTTC.

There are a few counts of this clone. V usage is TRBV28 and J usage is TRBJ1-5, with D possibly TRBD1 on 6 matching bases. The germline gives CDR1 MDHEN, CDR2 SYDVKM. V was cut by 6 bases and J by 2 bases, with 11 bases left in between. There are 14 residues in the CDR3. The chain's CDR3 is CASRRRQGNQPQHF. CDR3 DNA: TGTGCCAGCAGGAGGAGACAGGGCAATCAGCCCCAGCATTTT.

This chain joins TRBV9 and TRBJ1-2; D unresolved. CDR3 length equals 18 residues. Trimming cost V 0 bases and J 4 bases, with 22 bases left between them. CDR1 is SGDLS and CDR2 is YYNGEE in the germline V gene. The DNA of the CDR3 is TGTGCCAGCAGCGTAGTTGTAGGCGAACCGGGAGGGATCTATGGCTACACCTTC. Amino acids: CASSVVVGEPGGIYGYTF.

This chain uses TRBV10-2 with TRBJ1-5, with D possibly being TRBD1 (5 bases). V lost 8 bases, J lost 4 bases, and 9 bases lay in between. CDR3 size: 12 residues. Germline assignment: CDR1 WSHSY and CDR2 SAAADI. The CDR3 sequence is CASAQENQPQHF. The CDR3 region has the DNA TGCGCCAGCGCACAGGAGAATCAGCCCCAGCATTTT.

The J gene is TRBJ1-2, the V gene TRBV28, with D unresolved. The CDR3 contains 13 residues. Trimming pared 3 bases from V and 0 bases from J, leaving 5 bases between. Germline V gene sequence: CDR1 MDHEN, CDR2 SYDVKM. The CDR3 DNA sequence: TGTGCCAGCAGTTTCTCCTCTAACTATGGCTACACCTTC. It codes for CASSFSSNYGYTF.

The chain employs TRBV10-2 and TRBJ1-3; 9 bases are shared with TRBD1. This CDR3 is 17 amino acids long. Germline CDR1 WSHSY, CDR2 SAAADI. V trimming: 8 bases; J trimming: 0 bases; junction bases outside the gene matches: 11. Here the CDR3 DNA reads TGCGCCAGCGCTCTTTGGGGACAGGGTGTCTCTGGAAACACCATATATTTT. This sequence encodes CASALWGQGVSGNTIYF.

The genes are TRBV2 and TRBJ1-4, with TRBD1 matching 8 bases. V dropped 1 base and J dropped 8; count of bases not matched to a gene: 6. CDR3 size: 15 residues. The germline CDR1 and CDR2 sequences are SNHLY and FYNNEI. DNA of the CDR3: TGTGCCAGCAGTGAAGGGACAGGGTCGCGAGAAAAACTGTTTTTT. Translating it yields CASSEGTGSREKLFF.

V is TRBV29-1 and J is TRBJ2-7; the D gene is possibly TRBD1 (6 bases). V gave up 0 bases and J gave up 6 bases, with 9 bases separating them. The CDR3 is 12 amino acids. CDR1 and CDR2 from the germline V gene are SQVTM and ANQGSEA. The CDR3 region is CSVEDMGAEQYF. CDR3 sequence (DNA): TGCAGCGTTGAAGATATGGGGGCCGAGCAGTACTTC.

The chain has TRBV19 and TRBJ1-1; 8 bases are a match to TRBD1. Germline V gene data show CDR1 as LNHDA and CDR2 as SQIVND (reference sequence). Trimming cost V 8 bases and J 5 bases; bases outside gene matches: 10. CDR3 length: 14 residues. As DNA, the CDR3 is TGTGCCAGTCACCCATTGGACAGGGCTACTGAAGCTTTCTTT. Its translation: CASHPLDRATEAFF.

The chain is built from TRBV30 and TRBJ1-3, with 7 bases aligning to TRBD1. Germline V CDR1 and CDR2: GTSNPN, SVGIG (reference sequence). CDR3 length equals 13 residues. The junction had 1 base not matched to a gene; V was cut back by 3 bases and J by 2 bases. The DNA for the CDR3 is TGTGCCTGGAGCAGGGGGGCTGGAAACACCATATATTTT. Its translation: CAWSRGAGNTIYF.

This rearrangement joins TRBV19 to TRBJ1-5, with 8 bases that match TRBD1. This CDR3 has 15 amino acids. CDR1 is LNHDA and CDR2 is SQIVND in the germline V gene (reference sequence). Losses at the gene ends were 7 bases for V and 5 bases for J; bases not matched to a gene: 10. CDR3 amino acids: CASKQGGVDYQPQHF. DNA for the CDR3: TGTGCCAGTAAACAGGGGGGAGTAGACTATCAGCCCCAGCATTTT. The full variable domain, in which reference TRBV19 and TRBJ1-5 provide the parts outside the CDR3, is DGGITQSPKYLFRKEGQNVTLSCEQNLNHDAMYWYRQDPGQGLRLIYYSQIVNDFQKGDIAEGYSVSREKKESFPLTVTSAQKNPTAFYLCASKQGGVDYQPQHFGDGTRLSIL.

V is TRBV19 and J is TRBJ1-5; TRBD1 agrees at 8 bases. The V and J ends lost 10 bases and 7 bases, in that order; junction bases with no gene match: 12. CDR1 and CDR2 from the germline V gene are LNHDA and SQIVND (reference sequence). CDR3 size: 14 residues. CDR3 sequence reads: CATNPTGATQPQHF. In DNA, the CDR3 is TGTGCCACCAATCCGACAGGGGCGACCCAGCCCCAGCATTTT.

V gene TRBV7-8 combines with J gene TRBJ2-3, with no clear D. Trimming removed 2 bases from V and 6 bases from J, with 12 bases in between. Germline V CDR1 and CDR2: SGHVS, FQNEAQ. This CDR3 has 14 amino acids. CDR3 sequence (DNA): TGTGCCAGCAGCTTACAAGAGAGTTTGGATACGCAGTATTTT. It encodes CASSLQESLDTQYF.

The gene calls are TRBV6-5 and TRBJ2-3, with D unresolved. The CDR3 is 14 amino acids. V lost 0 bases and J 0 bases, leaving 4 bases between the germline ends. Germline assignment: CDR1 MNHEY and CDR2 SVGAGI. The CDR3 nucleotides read TGTGCCAGCAGTTACTCGAGCAGCACAGATACGCAGTATTTT. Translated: CASSYSSSTDTQYF.

CDR3 coding DNA: TGCAGCGCCCGCCTAGTGGAACTAGCGGGGGCAGAGACCCAGTACTTC. It is translated as CSARLVELAGAETQYF. The chain recombines TRBV29-1 with TRBJ2-5; 11 nucleotides match TRBD2. This CDR3 is 16 amino acids long. Germline lookup yields CDR1 SQVTM and CDR2 ANQGSEA. Trimming at V came to 7 bases and at J to 4 bases, leaving 14 bases not matched to a gene.

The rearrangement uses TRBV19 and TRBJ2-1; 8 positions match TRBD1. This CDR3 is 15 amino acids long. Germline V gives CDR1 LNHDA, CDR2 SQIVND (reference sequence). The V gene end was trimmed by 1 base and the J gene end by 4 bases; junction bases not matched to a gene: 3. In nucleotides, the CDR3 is TGTGCCAGTAGTATAGGACAGGGGACGTACAATGAGCAGTTCTTC. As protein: CASSIGQGTYNEQFF.

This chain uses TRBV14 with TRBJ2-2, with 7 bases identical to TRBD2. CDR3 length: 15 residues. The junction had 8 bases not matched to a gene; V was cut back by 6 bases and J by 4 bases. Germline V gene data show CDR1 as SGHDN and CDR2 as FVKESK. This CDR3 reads CASRQQTGGTGELFF. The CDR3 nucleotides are TGTGCCAGCAGACAGCAGACGGGGGGCACCGGGGAGCTGTTTTTT.

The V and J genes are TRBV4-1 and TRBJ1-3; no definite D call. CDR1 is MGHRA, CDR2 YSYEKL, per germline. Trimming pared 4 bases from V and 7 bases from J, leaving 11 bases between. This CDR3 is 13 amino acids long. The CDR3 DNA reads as TGCGCCAGCAGCCCCGGGGAAGGTAACACCATATATTTT. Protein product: CASSPGEGNTIYF.

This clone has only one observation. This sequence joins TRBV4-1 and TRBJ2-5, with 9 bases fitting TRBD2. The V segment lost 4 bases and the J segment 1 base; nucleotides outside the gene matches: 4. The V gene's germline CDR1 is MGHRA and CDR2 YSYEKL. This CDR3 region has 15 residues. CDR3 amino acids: CASSPTSGAQETQYF. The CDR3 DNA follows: TGCGCCAGCAGCCCGACTAGCGGAGCCCAAGAGACCCAGTACTTC.

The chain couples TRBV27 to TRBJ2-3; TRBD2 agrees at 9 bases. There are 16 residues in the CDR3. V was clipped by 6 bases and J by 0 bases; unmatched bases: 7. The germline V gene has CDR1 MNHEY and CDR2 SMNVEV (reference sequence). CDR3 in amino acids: CASSRRLAESTDTQYF. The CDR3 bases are TGTGCCAGCAGCCGCCGACTAGCGGAAAGCACAGATACGCAGTATTTT.

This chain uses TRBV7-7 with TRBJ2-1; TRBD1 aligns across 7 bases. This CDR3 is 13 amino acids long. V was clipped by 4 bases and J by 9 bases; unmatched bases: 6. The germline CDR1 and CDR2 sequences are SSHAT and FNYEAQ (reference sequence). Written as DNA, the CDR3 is TGTGCCAGCAGCTCCTCAAACAGGGGTGAGCAGTTCTTC. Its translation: CASSSSNRGEQFF.

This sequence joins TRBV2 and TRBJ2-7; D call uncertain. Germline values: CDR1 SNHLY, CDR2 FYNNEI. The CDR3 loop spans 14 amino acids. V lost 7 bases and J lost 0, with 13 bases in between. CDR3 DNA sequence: TGTGCCAGCATGCCGACTTTTGTCTCCTACGAGCAGTACTTC. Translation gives CASMPTFVSYEQYF.

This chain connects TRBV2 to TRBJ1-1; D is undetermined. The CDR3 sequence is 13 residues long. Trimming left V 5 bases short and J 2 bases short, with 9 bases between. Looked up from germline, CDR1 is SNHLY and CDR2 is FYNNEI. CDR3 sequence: CASSSEANTEAFF. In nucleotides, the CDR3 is TGTGCCAGCAGTTCCGAGGCTAACACTGAAGCTTTCTTT.

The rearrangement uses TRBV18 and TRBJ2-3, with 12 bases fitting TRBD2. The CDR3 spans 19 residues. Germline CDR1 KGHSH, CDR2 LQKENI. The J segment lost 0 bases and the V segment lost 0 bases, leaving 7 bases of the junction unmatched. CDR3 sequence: CASSPPFSSGGASTDTQYF. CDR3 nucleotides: TGTGCCAGCTCACCACCGTTCTCTAGCGGGGGGGCTAGCACAGATACGCAGTATTTT.

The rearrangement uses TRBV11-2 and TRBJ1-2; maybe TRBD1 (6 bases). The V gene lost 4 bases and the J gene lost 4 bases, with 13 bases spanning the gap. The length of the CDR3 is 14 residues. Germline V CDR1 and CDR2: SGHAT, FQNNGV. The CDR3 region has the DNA TGTGCCAGCAGCTGGGGGCCTCGAGGCTATGGCTACACCTTC. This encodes CASSWGPRGYGYTF.

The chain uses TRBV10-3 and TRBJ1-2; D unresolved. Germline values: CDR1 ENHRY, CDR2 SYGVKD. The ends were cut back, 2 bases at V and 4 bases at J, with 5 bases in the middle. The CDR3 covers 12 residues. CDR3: CAISEEGYGYTF. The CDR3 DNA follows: TGTGCCATCAGTGAGGAGGGCTATGGCTACACCTTC.

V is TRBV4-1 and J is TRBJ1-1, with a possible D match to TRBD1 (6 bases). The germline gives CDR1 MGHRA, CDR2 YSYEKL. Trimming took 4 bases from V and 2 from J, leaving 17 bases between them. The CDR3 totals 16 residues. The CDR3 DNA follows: TGCGCCAGCAGCCTCCAGGGGTCCAGGTTTAACACTGAAGCTTTCTTT. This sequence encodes CASSLQGSRFNTEAFF.

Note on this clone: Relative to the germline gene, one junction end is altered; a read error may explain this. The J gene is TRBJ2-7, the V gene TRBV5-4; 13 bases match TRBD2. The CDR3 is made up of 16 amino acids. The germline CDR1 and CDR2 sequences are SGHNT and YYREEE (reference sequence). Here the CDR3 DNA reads TGTGCCAGTAGCTACTCCGGGACTAGCGGGGCGTACGAGCAGTACTTC. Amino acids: CASSYSGTSGAYEQYF.

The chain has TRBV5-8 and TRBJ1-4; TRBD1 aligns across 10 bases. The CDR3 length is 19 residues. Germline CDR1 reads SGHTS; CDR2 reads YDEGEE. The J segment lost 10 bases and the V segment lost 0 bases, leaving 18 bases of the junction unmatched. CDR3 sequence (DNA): TGTGCCAGCAGCTTGGAAAAGCGAGGCACAGGACAGGGGGTCGGAAAACTGTTTTTT. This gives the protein CASSLEKRGTGQGVGKLFF.